This T cell receptor beta chain stems from a study of blood T cells in healthy people across ages. Primed by a sample-barcoded 5' primer and a J-beta primer mix, a second PCR proceeded for about 7 to 11 cycles. TCRdb recomputed calls from the 5' RACE reads with MiXCR, one row per CDR3 protein. Among some 900,000 distinct CDR3 sequences, about 48% were seen once, and the ten largest hold around 15%. This receptor was obtained from a man younger than 40 in good health. Sequencing was done on a sample of blood.

CDR3 in amino acids: CASSLRTGWGYGYTF. The CDR3, as DNA: TGTGCCAGTAGTCTCCGGACAGGATGGGGCTATGGCTACACCTTC. This sequence joins TRBV19 and TRBJ1-2, with 7 positions matching TRBD1. V trimming: 5 bases; J trimming: 4 bases; junction bases outside the gene matches: 10. The germline CDR1 and CDR2 sequences are LNHDA and SQIVND (reference sequence). This CDR3 is 15 amino acids long. The variable domain in full, completed from reference TRBV19 and TRBJ1-2, reads DGGITQSPKYLFRKEGQNVTLSCEQNLNHDAMYWYRQDPGQGLRLIYYSQIVNDFQKGDIAEGYSVSREKKESFPLTVTSAQKNPTAFYLCASSLRTGWGYGYTFGSGTRLTVV.